Listed here are 10 T cell receptor beta chains from one sample, sequenced in a study of blood T cell repertoires in COVID-19. Profiling relied on immunoSEQ multiplex PCR, and the TCRdb table lists in-frame clones only, not all of them. Of around 110,000 clones listed, over 75% are singletons. The sample consisted of peripheral blood. All receptors derive from a human donor with active COVID-19. The donor label of this sample is uncertain.

The count of this clone is one. The genes are TRBV14 and TRBJ1-1, with 7 bases identical to TRBD1. The V and J ends lost 2 bases and 5 bases, in that order; junction bases with no gene match: 8. CDR3 length: 15 residues. CDR1 and CDR2 from the germline V gene are SGHDN and FVKESK. CDR3 sequence (DNA): TGTGCCAGCAGCCAAATGACAGGGCCGAGAACTGAAGCTTTCTTT. Its translation: CASSQMTGPRTEAFF.

This clone was detected once. The chain is built from TRBV9 and TRBJ1-1, with 9 bases aligning to TRBD1. Trimming cost V 3 bases and J 6 bases; bases outside gene matches: 9. In germline, CDR1 is SGDLS, CDR2 YYNGEE. This CDR3 has 15 amino acids. Here the CDR3 reads CASSAGQGTFAEAFF. CDR3 bases: TGTGCCAGCAGCGCCGGACAGGGGACGTTTGCTGAAGCTTTCTTT. The whole variable domain, remainder taken from reference TRBV9 and TRBJ1-1, is DSGVTQTPKHLITATGQRVTLRCSPRSGDLSVYWYQQSLDQGLQFLIQYYNGEERAKGNILERFSAQQFPDLHSELNLSSLELGDSALYFCASSAGQGTFAEAFFGQGTRLTVV.

The chain uses TRBV9 and TRBJ2-1, with 12 bases identical to TRBD2. Germline CDR1 is SGDLS and CDR2 is YYNGEE. The CDR3 contains 17 residues. With 1 base clipped from V and 4 bases from J, the junction kept 6 bases outside the gene matches. The CDR3 DNA is TGTGCCAGCAGCGTAAATCATGGACTAGCGGGGTACAATGAGCAGTTCTTC. It translates to CASSVNHGLAGYNEQFF.

The chain couples TRBV5-1 to TRBJ2-5; the match to TRBD2 covers 8 bases. With V trimmed by 1 base and J by 2 bases, 10 bases remained unmatched. The CDR3 sequence is 17 residues long. Germline values: CDR1 SGHRS, CDR2 YFSETQ. CDR3 sequence reads: CASSLYGLRGVQETQYF. In nucleotides, the CDR3 is TGCGCCAGCAGCTTGTACGGTCTGCGGGGGGTTCAAGAGACCCAGTACTTC.

This clone was seen only a few times. This chain links TRBV19 with TRBJ1-5, with a possible D match to TRBD1 (6 bases). The CDR3 sequence is 13 residues long. Trimming removed 7 bases from V and 3 bases from J, with 10 bases in between. CDR1 LNHDA and CDR2 SQIVND come from the germline V gene (reference sequence). The CDR3 region has the DNA TGTGCCAGTACGGACAGCCTCAATCAGCCCCAGCATTTT. Its translation: CASTDSLNQPQHF.

This chain connects TRBV11-2 to TRBJ1-1; 7 bases fit TRBD1. The CDR3 has 12 amino acids. Germline V lookup: CDR1 SGHAT, CDR2 FQNNGV. The V and J ends lost 5 bases and 7 bases, in that order; junction bases with no gene match: 4. The CDR3 DNA follows: TGTGCCAGCAGCCGAAACAGGGGTGAAGCTTTCTTT. Encoded protein: CASSRNRGEAFF. The full variable domain, with the rest looked up from reference TRBV11-2 and TRBJ1-1, is EAGVAQSPRYKIIEKRQSVAFWCNPISGHATLYWYQQILGQGPKLLIQFQNNGVVDDSQLPKDRFSAERLKGVDSTLKIQPAKLEDSAVYLCASSRNRGEAFFGQGTRLTVV.

V gene TRBV3-1 (or the pseudogene TRBV3-2) combines with J gene TRBJ1-2; D possibly corresponds to TRBD1 (6 bases). The V end lost 1 base, the J end lost 5 bases, and 14 bases lay between the germline ends. CDR1 is LGHDT and CDR2 is YNNKEL in the germline V gene (reference sequence). The CDR3 loop spans 15 amino acids. The CDR3 spells CASSQGGRGGYGYTF. The DNA of the CDR3 is TGTGCCAGCAGCCAAGGGGGCAGGGGCGGGTATGGCTACACCTTC.

The chain uses TRBV6-5 and TRBJ2-7; 8 bases line up with TRBD2. The CDR3 covers 11 residues. The V and J ends lost 2 bases and 13 bases, in that order; junction bases with no gene match: 4. In germline, CDR1 is MNHEY, CDR2 SVGAGI. CDR3 DNA sequence: TGTGCCAGCAGTTACCGGGGGGGCGAATACTTC. Its protein is CASSYRGGEYF.

This clone was observed a single time. The CDR3 here is CASSPLRGGGETQYF. The CDR3 DNA reads as TGTGCCAGCAGCCCCCTGAGGGGGGGCGGAGAGACCCAGTACTTC. J is TRBJ2-5 and V is TRBV5-4, with D possibly matching TRBD2 (7 bases). The V gene's germline CDR1 is SGHNT and CDR2 YYREEE (reference sequence). The ends were cut back, 4 bases at V and 4 bases at J, with 17 bases in the middle. The CDR3 loop spans 15 amino acids.

The V call is TRBV9, the J call TRBJ2-2; TRBD2 matches 7 bases. There are 15 residues in the CDR3. Unmatched junction bases numbered 3, after V lost 0 bases and J lost 4 bases. Germline V gene sequence: CDR1 SGDLS, CDR2 YYNGEE. CDR3 region: CASSVGGGSTGELFF. The CDR3 DNA reads TGTGCCAGCAGCGTAGGGGGGGGGAGCACCGGGGAGCTGTTTTTT.